This is a list of T cell receptor beta chains from one sample in a study of beta chain features in type 1 diabetes. Here immunoSEQ multiplex PCR was the method, and the copy in TCRdb shows in-frame clones only, minus some. The repertoire holds about 930,000 clones, about a sixth seen once, with 0.023% in the top ten. Sequenced sample: naive CD4+ T cells from blood. The receptors were gathered from a woman under 30 in good health. The CDR3 runs from the conserved cysteine through the conserved F or W. D genes are given only for firm matches. Rows give clone size only sometimes, using once, few, many, or a class for an expanded clone.

TRBJ1-5 few - TRBV4-2 TGTGCCAGCAGCCAAGGATGGAGTCTTAGCAATCAGCCCCAGCATTTT CASSQGWSLSNQPQHF
TRBJ2-7 - TRBD1 TRBV7-2 TGTGCCAGCAGCTTTAGTGGGACAGCCCGTTCCTACGAGCAGTACTTC CASSFSGTARSYEQYF
TRBJ2-1 few TRBD2 TRBV11-2 TGTGCCAGCAGCTTATCGTCGCGGACTAGCGGGAGCAATGAGCAGTTCTTC CASSLSSRTSGSNEQFF
TRBJ1-2 - - TRBV19 TGTGCCAGTAGTATCTTTGTGGGGTCCCACTATGGCTACACCTTC CASSIFVGSHYGYTF
TRBJ1-1 - - TRBV5-1 TGCGCCAGCAGCTTGGACCCACAGTACACTGAAGCTTTCTTT CASSLDPQYTEAFF
TRBJ2-7 - - TRBV25-1 TGTGCCAGCAGTGAAAGGTGGGGAGGCTACGAGCAGTACTTC CASSERWGGYEQYF
TRBJ2-5 - - TRBV18 TGTGCCAGCTCACCAAGTCAAGAGACCCAGTACTTC CASSPSQETQYF
TRBJ2-7 few - TRBV5-6 TGTGCCAGCAGCCCCCGGGCAGGTTCCTACGAGCAGTACTTC CASSPRAGSYEQYF
TRBJ2-1 few TRBD2 TRBV25-1 TGTGCCAGCAGTGAGGGGGGGAGGCACAATGAGCAGTTCTTC CASSEGGRHNEQFF
TRBJ2-1 - - TRBV19 TGTGCCAGTAGTATAGGGCCGGGACTCCCCGTCTTC CASSIGPGLPVF
TRBJ2-7 few TRBD1 TRBV28 TGTGCCAGCAGTCGACGAGACAGGGCCTACGAGCAGTACTTC CASSRRDRAYEQYF
TRBJ1-1 few - TRBV5-6 TGTGCCAGCAGTATGACCTGGGGCACTGAAGCTTTCTTT CASSMTWGTEAFF
TRBJ2-1 - TRBD1 TRBV5-1 TGCGCCAGCAGCTTGAGGGCGACAGGGGCCTACAATGAGCAGTTCTTC CASSLRATGAYNEQFF
TRBJ2-7 - - TRBV7-9 TGTGCCAGCAGCTTAGTTAGCAGGGCGGACGAGCAGTACTTC CASSLVSRADEQYF
TRBJ2-1 few - TRBV15 TGTGCCACCAGTCAAAGGGGGAATGAGCAGTTCTTC CATSQRGNEQFF
TRBJ2-1 few - TRBV28 TGTGCCACGGGAGCAGTATGGAATGAGCAGTTCTTC CATGAVWNEQFF
TRBJ1-2 - - TRBV5-4 TGTGCCAGCAGCTTGGTCCGGGACGAAAAGGGCTACACCTTC CASSLVRDEKGYTF
TRBJ1-2 - - TRBV9 TGTGCCAGCAGCGGGGAGGTCGATTCTAACTATGGCTACACCTTC CASSGEVDSNYGYTF
TRBJ2-7 few TRBD2 TRBV7-2 TGTGCCAGCAGCTTGACTAGCGGGAGTGGGCACGCTTTCGAGCAGTACTTC CASSLTSGSGHAFEQYF
TRBJ2-2 - - TRBV4-3 TGCGCCAGCAGCCAAGATCGAACTCCCCAGTTCACCGGGGAGCTGTTTTTT CASSQDRTPQFTGELFF
TRBJ2-7 - TRBD1 TRBV5-6 TGTGCCAGCAGCTTGCGGGCAGGGGGCGACGAGCAGTACTTC CASSLRAGGDEQYF
TRBJ2-1 few TRBD2 TRBV6-5 TGTGCCAGCAGTTACCGTTGGACTAGCGGGATAAATGAGCAGTTCTTC CASSYRWTSGINEQFF
TRBJ1-2 - TRBD1 TRBV19 TGTGCCAGTAGTAGTCCGGGACAGGGGAACTATGGCTACACCTTC CASSSPGQGNYGYTF
TRBJ1-5 few TRBD1 TRBV27 TGTGCCAGCAGTGACCTCGGACAGGGAAGTCAGCCCCAGCATTTT CASSDLGQGSQPQHF
TRBJ1-4 - - TRBV5-1 TGCGCCAGCAGCTTGGCGGGAACAAGTAATGAAAAACTGTTTTTT CASSLAGTSNEKLFF
TRBJ2-3 - - TRBV11-3 TGTGCCAGCGCGGACAGTCACGGGACAGATACGCAGTATTTT CASADSHGTDTQYF
TRBJ2-4 - - TRBV11-3 TGTGCCAGCAGCTCTACGACTGGTGATCAGTACTTC CASSSTTGDQYF
TRBJ1-4 - - TRBV4-3 TGCGCCAGCAGCCCCCGGGCGAGTGAAAAACTGTTTTTT CASSPRASEKLFF
TRBJ2-1 - TRBD2 TRBV27 TGTGCCAGCAGTCCATGGACTAGCGGGACGAATGAGCAGTTCTTC CASSPWTSGTNEQFF
TRBJ1-1 - - TRBV7-9 TGTGCCAGCAGCTTGTTGACTGAAGCTTTCTTT CASSLLTEAFF
TRBJ1-4 few - TRBV28 TGTGCCAGCAGTCCATCTCTGGGGGGCGGGGAAAAACTGTTTTTT CASSPSLGGGEKLFF
TRBJ1-2 few - TRBV6-6 TGTGCCACCAGCCCGACGACGGGAAACGTACTCTATGGCTACACCTTC CATSPTTGNVLYGYTF
TRBJ2-5 few TRBD1 TRBV6-1 TGTGCCAGCAGGATTACAGGGGGGGAGACCCAGTACTTC CASRITGGETQYF
TRBJ1-3 - - TRBV28 TGTGCCAGCAGGGGGGGCAGGGCGAACTCTGGAAACACCATATATTTT CASRGGRANSGNTIYF
TRBJ2-1 - TRBD2 TRBV6-8 TGTGCCAGCAGTTGCTTGGCTAGCGGGAACAATGAGCAGTTCTTC CASSCLASGNNEQFF
TRBJ2-2 few - TRBV15 TGTGCCACCAGCAGAGTAACCGGGGAGCTGTTTTTT CATSRVTGELFF
TRBJ1-1 - - TRBV27 TGTGCCAGCAGTCGCCGTGCGGGAGGGGGGACAAAAGCTTTCTTT CASSRRAGGGTKAFF
TRBJ2-3 - - TRBV9 TGTGCCAGCAGCCGGACATCCTGGGCAGATACGCAGTATTTT CASSRTSWADTQYF
TRBJ2-3 few - TRBV7-9 TGTGCCAGCAGCCCCAGCGGAGATACGCAGTATTTT CASSPSGDTQYF
TRBJ1-3 - - TRBV7-9 TGTGCCAGCAGCCACAGATCACCGGGATCTTTTTACTCTGGAAACACCATATATTTT CASSHRSPGSFYSGNTIYF